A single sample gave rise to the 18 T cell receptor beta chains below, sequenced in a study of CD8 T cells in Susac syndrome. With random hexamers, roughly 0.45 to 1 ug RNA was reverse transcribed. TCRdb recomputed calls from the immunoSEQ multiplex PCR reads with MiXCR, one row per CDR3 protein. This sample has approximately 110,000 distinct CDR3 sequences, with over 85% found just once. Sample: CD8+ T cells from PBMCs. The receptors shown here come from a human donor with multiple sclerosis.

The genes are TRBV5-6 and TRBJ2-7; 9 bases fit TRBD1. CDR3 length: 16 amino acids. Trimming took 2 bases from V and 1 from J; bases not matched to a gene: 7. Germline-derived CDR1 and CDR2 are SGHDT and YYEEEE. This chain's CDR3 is CASSFNRGPRSYEQYF. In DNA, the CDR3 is TGTGCCAGCAGCTTTAACAGGGGGCCCAGGTCCTACGAGCAGTACTTC.

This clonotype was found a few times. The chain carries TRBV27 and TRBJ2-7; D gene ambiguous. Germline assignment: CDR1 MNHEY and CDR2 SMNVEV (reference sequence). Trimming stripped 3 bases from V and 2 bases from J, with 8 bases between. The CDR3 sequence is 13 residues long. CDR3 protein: CASSLSRTYEQYF. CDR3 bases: TGTGCCAGCAGTTTGAGCCGAACCTACGAGCAGTACTTC.

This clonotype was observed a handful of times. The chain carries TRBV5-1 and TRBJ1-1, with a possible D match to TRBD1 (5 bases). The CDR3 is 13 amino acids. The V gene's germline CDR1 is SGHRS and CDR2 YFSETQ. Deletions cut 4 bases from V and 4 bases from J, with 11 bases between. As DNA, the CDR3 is TGCGCCAGCAGCGGAGCGGGGGGCACTGAAGCTTTCTTT. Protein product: CASSGAGGTEAFF. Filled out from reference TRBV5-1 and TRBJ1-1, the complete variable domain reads KAGVTQTPRYLIKTRGQQVTLSCSPISGHRSVSWYQQTPGQGLQFLFEYFSETQRNKGNFPGRFSGRQFSNSRSEMNVSTLELGDSALYLCASSGAGGTEAFFGQGTRLTVV.

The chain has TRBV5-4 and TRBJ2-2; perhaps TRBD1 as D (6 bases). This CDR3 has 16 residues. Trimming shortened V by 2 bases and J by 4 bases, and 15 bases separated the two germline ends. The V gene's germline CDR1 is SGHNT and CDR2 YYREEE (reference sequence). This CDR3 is CASSFRGVSITGELFF. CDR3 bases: TGTGCCAGCAGCTTCAGGGGCGTCTCGATCACCGGGGAGCTGTTTTTT.

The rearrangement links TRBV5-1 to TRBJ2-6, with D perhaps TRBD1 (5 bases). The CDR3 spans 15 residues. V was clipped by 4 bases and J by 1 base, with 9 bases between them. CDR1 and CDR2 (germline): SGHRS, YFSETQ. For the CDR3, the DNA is TGCGCCAGCAGCCCCAGGGATTCTGGGGCCAACGTCCTGACTTTC. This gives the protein CASSPRDSGANVLTF.

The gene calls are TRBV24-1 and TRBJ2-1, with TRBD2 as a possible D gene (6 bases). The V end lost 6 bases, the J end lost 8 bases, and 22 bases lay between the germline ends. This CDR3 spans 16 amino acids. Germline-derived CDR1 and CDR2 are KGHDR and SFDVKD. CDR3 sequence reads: CATSSILGAREDEQFF. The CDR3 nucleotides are TGTGCCACCAGTTCGATTTTGGGTGCCAGGGAGGATGAGCAGTTCTTC.

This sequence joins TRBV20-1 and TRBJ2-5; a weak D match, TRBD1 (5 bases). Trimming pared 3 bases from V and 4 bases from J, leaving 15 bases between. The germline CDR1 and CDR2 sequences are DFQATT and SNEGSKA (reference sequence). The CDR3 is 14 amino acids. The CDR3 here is CSASHPPRVETQYF. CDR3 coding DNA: TGCAGTGCTAGCCACCCCCCCAGGGTAGAGACCCAGTACTTC.

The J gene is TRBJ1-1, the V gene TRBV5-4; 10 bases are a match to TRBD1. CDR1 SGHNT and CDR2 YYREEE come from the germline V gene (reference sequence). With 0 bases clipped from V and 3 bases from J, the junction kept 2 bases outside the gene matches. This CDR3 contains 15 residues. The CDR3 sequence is CASSLGTGGYTEAFF. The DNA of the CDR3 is TGTGCCAGCAGCTTGGGGACAGGGGGATACACTGAAGCTTTCTTT.

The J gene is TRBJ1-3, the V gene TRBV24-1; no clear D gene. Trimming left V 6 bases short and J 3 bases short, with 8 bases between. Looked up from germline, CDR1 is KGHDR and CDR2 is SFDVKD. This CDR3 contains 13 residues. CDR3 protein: CATSLGVGNTIYF. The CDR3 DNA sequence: TGTGCCACCAGTCTCGGGGTTGGAAACACCATATATTTT.

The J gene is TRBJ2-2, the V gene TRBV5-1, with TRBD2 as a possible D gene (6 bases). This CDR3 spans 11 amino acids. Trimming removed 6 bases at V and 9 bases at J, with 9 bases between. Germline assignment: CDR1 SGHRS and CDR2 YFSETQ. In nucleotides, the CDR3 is TGCGCCAGCACGGAGGGCCGGGAGCTGTTTTTT. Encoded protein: CASTEGRELFF. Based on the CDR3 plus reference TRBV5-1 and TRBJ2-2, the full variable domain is KAGVTQTPRYLIKTRGQQVTLSCSPISGHRSVSWYQQTPGQGLQFLFEYFSETQRNKGNFPGRFSGRQFSNSRSEMNVSTLELGDSALYLCASTEGRELFFGEGSRLTVL.

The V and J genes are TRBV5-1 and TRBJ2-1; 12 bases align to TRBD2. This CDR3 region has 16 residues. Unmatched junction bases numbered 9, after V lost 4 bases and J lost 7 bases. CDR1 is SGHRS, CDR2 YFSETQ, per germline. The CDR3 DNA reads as TGCGCCAGCAGCGTCCGACTAGCGGGGGCCGGGAATGAGCAGTTCTTC. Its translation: CASSVRLAGAGNEQFF.

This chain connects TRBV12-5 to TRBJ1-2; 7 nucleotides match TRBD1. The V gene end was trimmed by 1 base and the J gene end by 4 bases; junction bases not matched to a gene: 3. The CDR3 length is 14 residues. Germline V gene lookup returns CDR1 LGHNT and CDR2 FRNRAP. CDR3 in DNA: TGTGCTAGTGGTTTGGGAACAGGGGCCTATGGCTACACCTTC. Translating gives CASGLGTGAYGYTF.

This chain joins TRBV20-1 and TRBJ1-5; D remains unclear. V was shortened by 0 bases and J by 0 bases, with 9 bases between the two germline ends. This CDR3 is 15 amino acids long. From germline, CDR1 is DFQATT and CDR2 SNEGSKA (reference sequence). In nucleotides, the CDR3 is TGCAGTGCTAGAGATAGAAGGATTAGCAATCAGCCCCAGCATTTT. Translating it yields CSARDRRISNQPQHF.

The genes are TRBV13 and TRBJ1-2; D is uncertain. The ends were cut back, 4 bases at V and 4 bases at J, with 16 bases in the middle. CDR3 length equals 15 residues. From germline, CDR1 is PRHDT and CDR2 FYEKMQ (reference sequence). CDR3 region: CASSSPSSPSYGYTF. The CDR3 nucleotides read TGTGCCAGCAGCTCACCGTCCAGCCCATCCTATGGCTACACCTTC.

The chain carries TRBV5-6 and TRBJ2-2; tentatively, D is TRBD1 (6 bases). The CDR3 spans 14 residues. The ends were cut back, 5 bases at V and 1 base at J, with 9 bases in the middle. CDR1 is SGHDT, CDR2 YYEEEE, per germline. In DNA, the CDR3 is TGTGCCAGCAGGCTAGGGGGGAACACCGGGGAGCTGTTTTTT. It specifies CASRLGGNTGELFF.

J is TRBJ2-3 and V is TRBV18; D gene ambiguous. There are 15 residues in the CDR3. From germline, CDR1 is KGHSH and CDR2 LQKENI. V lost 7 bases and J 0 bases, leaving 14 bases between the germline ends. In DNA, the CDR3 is TGTGCCAGCTTCAAGGCGTTTACTAGCACAGATACGCAGTATTTT. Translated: CASFKAFTSTDTQYF. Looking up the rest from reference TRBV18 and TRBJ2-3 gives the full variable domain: NAGVMQNPRHLVRRRGQEARLRCSPMKGHSHVYWYRQLPEEGLKFMVYLQKENIIDESGMPKERFSAEFPKEGPSILRIQQVVRGDSAAYFCASFKAFTSTDTQYFGPGTRLTVL.

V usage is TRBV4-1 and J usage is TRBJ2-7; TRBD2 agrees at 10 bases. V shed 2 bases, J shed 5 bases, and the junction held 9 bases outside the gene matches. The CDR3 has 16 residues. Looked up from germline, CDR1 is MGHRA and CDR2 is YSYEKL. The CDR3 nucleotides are TGCGCCAGCAGCCAATCTTCGGGACTAGCGAACCACGAGCAGTACGTC. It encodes CASSQSSGLANHEQYV.

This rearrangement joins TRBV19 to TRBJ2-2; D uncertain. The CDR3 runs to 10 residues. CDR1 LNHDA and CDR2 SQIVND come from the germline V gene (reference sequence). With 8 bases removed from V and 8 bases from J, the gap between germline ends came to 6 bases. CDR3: CASAAGELFF. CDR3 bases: TGTGCCAGTGCAGCGGGGGAGCTGTTTTTT.